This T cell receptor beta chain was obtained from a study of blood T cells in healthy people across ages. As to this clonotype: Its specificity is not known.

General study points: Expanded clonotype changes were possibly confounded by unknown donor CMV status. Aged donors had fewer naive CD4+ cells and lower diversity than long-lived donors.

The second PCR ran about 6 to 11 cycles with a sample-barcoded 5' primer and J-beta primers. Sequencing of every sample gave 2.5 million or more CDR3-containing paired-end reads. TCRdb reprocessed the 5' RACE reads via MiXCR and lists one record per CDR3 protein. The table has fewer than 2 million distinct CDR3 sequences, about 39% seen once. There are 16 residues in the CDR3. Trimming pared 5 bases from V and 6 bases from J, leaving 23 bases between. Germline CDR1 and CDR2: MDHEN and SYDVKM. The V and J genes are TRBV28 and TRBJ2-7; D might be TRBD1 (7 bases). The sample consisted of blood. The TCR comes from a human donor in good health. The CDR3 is CASSGPGGTVLGEQYF. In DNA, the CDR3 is TGTGCCAGCAGTGGGCCCGGCGGGACAGTTTTAGGCGAGCAGTACTTC. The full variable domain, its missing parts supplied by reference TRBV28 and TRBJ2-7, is DVKVTQSSRYLVKRTGEKVFLECVQDMDHENMFWYRQDPGLGLRLIYFSYDVKMKEKGDIPEGYSVSREKKERFSLILESASTNQTSMYLCASSGPGGTVLGEQYFGPGTRLTVT.